This T cell receptor beta chain was recorded in a study of blood T cell repertoires in COVID-19. Study information: T cells, B-cell-depleted T cells, or PBMCs provided the cDNA or gDNA that served as material.

Using immunoSEQ multiplex PCR, the repertoire was profiled, and TCRdb retains in-frame clones only, with some absent. The table includes 97,000 or so clones, about 80% detected once. Sequencing input: peripheral blood. The clonotype comes from a man in his fifties or sixties with acute or convalescent COVID-19.

DNA for the CDR3: TGCGCCAGCAGCCATGGACAGGGGGGGGACTATGGCTACACCTTC. Translated, it gives CASSHGQGGDYGYTF. The chain links TRBV4-1 to TRBJ1-2, with 10 bases aligning to TRBD1. Trimming took 3 bases from V and 3 from J; bases not matched to a gene: 4. The length of the CDR3 is 15 residues. CDR1 and CDR2 from the germline V gene are MGHRA and YSYEKL.